The T cell receptor beta chain described here comes from a study of cytomegalovirus exposure and HLA in healthy donors. Vbeta (60) and Jbeta (13) primers were used in the PCR. Clones were sequenced by immunoSEQ multiplex PCR, and TCRdb holds only the in-frame ones, with some missing. The sample records 150,000 to 200,000 clones, nearly 80% being singletons. Concerning this clone itself: Its antigen is not known.

The CDR3 covers 19 residues. V lost 3 bases and J lost 5; bases outside the gene matches: 21. Germline V CDR1 and CDR2: MDHEN, SYDVKM. Study outcomes and limitations: In vitro, three CMV-associated chains proved specific for CMV antigens. Roughly uniform depth of sequencing across donors was assumed in presence/absence analyses.

J is TRBJ1-1 and V is TRBV28; 7 bases agree with TRBD1. The sample was PBMCs. The TCR was taken from a man aged 35 to 55 in good health and CMV-seropositive. Written as DNA, the CDR3 is TGTGCCAGCAGTTTTTCTGTTGGGCAGGCAGAGTCAGGGGGGACTGAAGCTTTCTTT. It specifies CASSFSVGQAESGGTEAFF.